The 9 T cell receptor beta chains below were found in one sample sequenced in a study of T-cell memory formation after mild COVID-19. TCRdb ran MiXCR on the 5' RACE reads and lists one entry per CDR3 protein. The repertoire includes a few hundred thousand distinct CDR3 sequences, just under 20% of them detected once, and around a fifth sits in the top ten. Material: PBMCs or a T cell subset sorted from them (not recorded which). The receptor set was obtained from a man between 18 and 35 years old who had mild COVID-19 (a few samples of this study predate the infection). Cell type and time point are not known.

V usage is TRBV7-9 and J usage is TRBJ2-3; unclear D gene. This CDR3 region has 13 residues. The V gene lost 5 bases and the J gene lost 8 bases, with 14 bases spanning the gap. Germline V gene data show CDR1 as SEHNR and CDR2 as FQNEAQ (reference sequence). CDR3 sequence (DNA): TGTGCCAGCAGCCCCCCCAACGAAGTTACGCAGTATTTT. Translated, it gives CASSPPNEVTQYF.

The chain has TRBV5-1 and TRBJ1-2, with D maybe TRBD1 (6 bases). CDR1 SGHRS and CDR2 YFSETQ come from the germline V gene. Trimming took off 4 bases at V and 3 bases at J, with 10 bases between the two ends. This CDR3 is built from 13 residues. The CDR3 reads CASSEDRYYGYTF. CDR3 nucleotides: TGCGCCAGCAGCGAGGACAGATACTATGGCTACACCTTC. Full variable domain (remainder filled in from reference TRBV5-1 and TRBJ1-2): KAGVTQTPRYLIKTRGQQVTLSCSPISGHRSVSWYQQTPGQGLQFLFEYFSETQRNKGNFPGRFSGRQFSNSRSEMNVSTLELGDSALYLCASSEDRYYGYTFGSGTRLTVV.

This clonotype was picked up a small number of times. The chain uses TRBV4-2 and TRBJ1-6; 8 nucleotides agree with TRBD1. The V gene end was trimmed by 3 bases and the J gene end by 6 bases; junction bases not matched to a gene: 10. This CDR3 spans 17 amino acids. Looked up from germline, CDR1 is LGHNA and CDR2 is YNFKEQ. The CDR3 protein is CASSQDVRTGINSPLHF. As DNA, the CDR3 is TGTGCCAGCAGCCAGGATGTTAGGACAGGGATTAATTCACCCCTCCACTTT.

Many counts were recorded for this clonotype. CDR3 bases: TGTGCCAGCAGCCTTGGGGGGGCTGGTCAGCCCCAGCATTTT. Translated: CASSLGGAGQPQHF. The chain couples TRBV28 to TRBJ1-5; TRBD1 is a possible D gene (6 bases). From germline, CDR1 is MDHEN and CDR2 SYDVKM. The CDR3 covers 14 residues. Trimming took 6 bases from V and 6 from J, leaving 15 bases between them.

J is TRBJ1-2 and V is TRBV28; possibly TRBD1 for D (6 bases). Per germline, CDR1 MDHEN and CDR2 SYDVKM. This CDR3 has 15 amino acids. The ends were cut back, 6 bases at V and 5 bases at J, with 19 bases in the middle. For the CDR3, the DNA is TGTGCCAGCAGAACTCGCCAGGGGCCGGGGTATGGCTACACCTTC. Protein: CASRTRQGPGYGYTF.

This clonotype was counted only a few times. V is TRBV20-1 and J is TRBJ2-4; 9 bases are a match to TRBD2. Germline assignment: CDR1 DFQATT and CDR2 SNEGSKA (reference sequence). This CDR3 comprises 16 residues. J was trimmed by 0 bases and V by 3 bases; bases with no gene match: 6. The CDR3 region has the DNA TGCAGTGCTAGCCGGGGACTAGCTGTAGCCAAAAACATTCAGTACTTC. It translates to CSASRGLAVAKNIQYF.

The chain is built from TRBV10-3 and TRBJ1-4, with 10 bases matching TRBD1. V trimming: 8 bases; J trimming: 8 bases; junction bases outside the gene matches: 5. Germline assignment: CDR1 ENHRY and CDR2 SYGVKD. The CDR3 length is 13 residues. CDR3 in amino acids: CAIFDRGQEKLFF. The CDR3 region has the DNA TGTGCCATCTTTGACAGGGGGCAGGAAAAACTGTTTTTT.

In its sample, this clonotype was seen a few times. The rearrangement joins TRBV6-5 to TRBJ1-5; D not certain. The CDR3 extends over 13 amino acids. The germline V gene encodes CDR1 MNHEY and CDR2 SVGAGI. V lost 0 bases to trimming and J lost 2 bases, with 2 bases between them. In DNA, the CDR3 is TGTGCCAGCAGTTACTCCCGCAATCAGCCCCAGCATTTT. Amino acids: CASSYSRNQPQHF.

The sample holds many counts of this clonotype. This chain connects TRBV20-1 to TRBJ2-5, with TRBD2 matching 7 bases. V trimming: 5 bases; J trimming: 5 bases; junction bases outside the gene matches: 5. Germline-derived CDR1 and CDR2 are DFQATT and SNEGSKA (reference sequence). This CDR3 is built from 12 residues. CDR3 protein: CSALGGWETQYF. The CDR3 DNA reads TGCAGTGCTTTGGGGGGGTGGGAGACCCAGTACTTC.